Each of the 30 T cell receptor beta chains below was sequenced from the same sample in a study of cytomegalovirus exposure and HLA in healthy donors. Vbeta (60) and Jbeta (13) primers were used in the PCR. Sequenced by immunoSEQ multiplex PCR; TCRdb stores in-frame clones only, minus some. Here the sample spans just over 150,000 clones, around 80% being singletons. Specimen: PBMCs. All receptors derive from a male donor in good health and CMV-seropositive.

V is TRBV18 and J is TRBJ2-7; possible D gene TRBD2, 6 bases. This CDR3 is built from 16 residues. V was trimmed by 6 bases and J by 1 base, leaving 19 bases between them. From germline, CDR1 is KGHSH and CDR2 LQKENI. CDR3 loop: CASSDALPGGSYEQYF. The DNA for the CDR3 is TGTGCCAGCTCCGACGCCCTACCCGGAGGGTCCTACGAGCAGTACTTC.

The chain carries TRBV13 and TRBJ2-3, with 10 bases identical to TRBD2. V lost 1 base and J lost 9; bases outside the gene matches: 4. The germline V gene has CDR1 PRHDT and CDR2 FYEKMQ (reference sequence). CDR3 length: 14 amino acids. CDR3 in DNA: TGTGCCAGCAGCTTAGCTCTAGCGGGAGACACGCAGTATTTT. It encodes CASSLALAGDTQYF.

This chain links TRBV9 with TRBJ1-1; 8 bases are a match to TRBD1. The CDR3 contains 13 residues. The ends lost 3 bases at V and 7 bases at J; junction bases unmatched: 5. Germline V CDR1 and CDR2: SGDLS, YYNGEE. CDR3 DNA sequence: TGTGCCAGCAGCGCCGGGACAGGTTATGAAGCTTTCTTT. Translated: CASSAGTGYEAFF.

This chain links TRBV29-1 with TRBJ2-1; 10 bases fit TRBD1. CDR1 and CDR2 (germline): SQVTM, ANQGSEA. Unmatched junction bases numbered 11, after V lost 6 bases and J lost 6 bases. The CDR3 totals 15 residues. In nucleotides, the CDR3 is TGCAGCGTATCGAACCGGGACAGGGGATCCAATGAGCAGTTCTTC. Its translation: CSVSNRDRGSNEQFF.

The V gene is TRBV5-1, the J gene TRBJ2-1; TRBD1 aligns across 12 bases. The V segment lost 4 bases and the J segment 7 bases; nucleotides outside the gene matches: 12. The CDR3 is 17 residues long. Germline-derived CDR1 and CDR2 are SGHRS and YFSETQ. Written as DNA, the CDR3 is TGCGCCAGCAGCCACGCGCCTTGGGACAGGGGGCGAAATGAGCAGTTCTTC. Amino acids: CASSHAPWDRGRNEQFF. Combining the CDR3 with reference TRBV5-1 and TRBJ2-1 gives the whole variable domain KAGVTQTPRYLIKTRGQQVTLSCSPISGHRSVSWYQQTPGQGLQFLFEYFSETQRNKGNFPGRFSGRQFSNSRSEMNVSTLELGDSALYLCASSHAPWDRGRNEQFFGPGTRLTVL.

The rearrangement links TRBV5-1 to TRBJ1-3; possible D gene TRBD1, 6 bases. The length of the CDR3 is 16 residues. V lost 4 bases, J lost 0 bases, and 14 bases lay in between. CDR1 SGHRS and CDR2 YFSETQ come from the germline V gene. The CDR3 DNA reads TGCGCCAGCAGCCCAACCCGACAGGTCTCTGGAAACACCATATATTTT. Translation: CASSPTRQVSGNTIYF.

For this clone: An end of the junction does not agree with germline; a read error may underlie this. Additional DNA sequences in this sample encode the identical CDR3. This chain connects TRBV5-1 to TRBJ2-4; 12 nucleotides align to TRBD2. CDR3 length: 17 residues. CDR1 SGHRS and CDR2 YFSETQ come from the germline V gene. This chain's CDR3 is CASSFRLAGEDKNIQYF. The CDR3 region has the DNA TGCGCCAGTAGCTTCAGACTAGCGGGAGAAGATAAAAACATTCAGTACTTC.

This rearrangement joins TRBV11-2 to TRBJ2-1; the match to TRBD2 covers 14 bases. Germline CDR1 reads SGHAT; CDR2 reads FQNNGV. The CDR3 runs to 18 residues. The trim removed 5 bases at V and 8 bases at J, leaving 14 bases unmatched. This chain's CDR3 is CASSPTGTSGRGSYEQFF. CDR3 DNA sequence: TGTGCCAGCAGCCCAACCGGGACTAGCGGGAGAGGAAGCTATGAGCAGTTCTTC.

CDR3 DNA: TGTGCCAGCACCCCGACGGGTCGCGGGGAGACCCAGTACTTC. It specifies CASTPTGRGETQYF. This chain links TRBV28 with TRBJ2-5; a possible D gene is TRBD2 (5 bases). The germline V and J ends were trimmed by 7 bases and 5 bases, with 17 bases remaining between them. The CDR3 contains 14 residues. CDR1 is MDHEN and CDR2 is SYDVKM in the germline V gene.

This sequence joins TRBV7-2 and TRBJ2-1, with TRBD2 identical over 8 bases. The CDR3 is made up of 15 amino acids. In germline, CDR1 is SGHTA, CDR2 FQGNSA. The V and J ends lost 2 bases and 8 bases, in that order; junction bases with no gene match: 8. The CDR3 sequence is CASSLRGLVIHEQFF. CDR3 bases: TGTGCCAGCAGCTTAAGGGGACTAGTTATCCATGAGCAGTTCTTC.

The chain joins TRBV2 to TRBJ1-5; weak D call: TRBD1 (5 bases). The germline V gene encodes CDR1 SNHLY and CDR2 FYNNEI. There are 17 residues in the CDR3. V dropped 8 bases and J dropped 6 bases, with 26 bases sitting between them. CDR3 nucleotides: TGTGCCAGCCCCGGTAGGGCAGGGTACGATCTCGGTCAGCCCCAGCATTTT. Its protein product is CASPGRAGYDLGQPQHF.

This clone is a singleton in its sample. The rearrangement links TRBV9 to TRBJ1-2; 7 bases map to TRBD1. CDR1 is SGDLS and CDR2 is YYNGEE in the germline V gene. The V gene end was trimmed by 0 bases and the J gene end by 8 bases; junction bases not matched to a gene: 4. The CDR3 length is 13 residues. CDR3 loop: CASSVGPGGGYTF. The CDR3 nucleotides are TGTGCCAGCAGCGTAGGTCCAGGGGGGGGCTACACCTTC.

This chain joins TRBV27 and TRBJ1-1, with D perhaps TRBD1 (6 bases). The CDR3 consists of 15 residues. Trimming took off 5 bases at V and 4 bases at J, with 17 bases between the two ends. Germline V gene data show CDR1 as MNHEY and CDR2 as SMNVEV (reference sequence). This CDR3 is CASSLKPGVGTEAFF. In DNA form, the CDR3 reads TGTGCCAGCAGTCTAAAACCAGGGGTTGGCACTGAAGCTTTCTTT.

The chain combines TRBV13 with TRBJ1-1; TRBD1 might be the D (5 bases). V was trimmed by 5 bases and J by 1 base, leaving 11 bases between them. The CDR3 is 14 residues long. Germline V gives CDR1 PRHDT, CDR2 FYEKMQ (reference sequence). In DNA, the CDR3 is TGTGCCAGCAGCCGATCGACAGCGAACACTGAAGCTTTCTTT. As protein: CASSRSTANTEAFF.

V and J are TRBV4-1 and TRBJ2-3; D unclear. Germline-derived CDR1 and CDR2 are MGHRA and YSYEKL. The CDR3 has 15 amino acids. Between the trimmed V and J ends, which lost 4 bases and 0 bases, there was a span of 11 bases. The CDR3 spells CASSLQVRSTDTQYF. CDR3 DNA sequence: TGCGCCAGCAGCCTTCAGGTTCGGAGCACAGATACGCAGTATTTT.

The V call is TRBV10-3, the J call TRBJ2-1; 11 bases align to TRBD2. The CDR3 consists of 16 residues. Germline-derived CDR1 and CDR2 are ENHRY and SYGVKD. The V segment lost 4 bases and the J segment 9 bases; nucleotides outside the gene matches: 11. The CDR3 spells CAISAGTSGSSGEQFF. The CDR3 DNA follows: TGTGCCATCAGTGCCGGGACTAGCGGATCCAGCGGTGAGCAGTTCTTC.

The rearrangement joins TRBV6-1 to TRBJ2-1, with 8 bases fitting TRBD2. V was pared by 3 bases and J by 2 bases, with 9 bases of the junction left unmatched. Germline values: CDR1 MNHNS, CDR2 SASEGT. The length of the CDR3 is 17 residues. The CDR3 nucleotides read TGTGCCAGCAGTGAGTCCCTTAGCGGGAAGACCTACAATGAGCAGTTCTTC. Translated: CASSESLSGKTYNEQFF.

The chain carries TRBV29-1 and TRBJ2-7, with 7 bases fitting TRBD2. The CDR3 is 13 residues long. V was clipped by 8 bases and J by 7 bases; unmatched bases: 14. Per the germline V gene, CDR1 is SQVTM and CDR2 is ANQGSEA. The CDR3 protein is CSPDGAGVFEQYF. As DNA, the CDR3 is TGCAGCCCTGACGGGGCGGGAGTCTTTGAGCAGTACTTC.

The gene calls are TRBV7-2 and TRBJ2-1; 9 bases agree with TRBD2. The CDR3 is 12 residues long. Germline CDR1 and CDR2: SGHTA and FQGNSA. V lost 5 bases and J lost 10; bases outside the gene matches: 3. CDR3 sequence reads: CASSPGLAEQFF. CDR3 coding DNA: TGTGCCAGCAGCCCAGGACTAGCGGAGCAGTTCTTC.

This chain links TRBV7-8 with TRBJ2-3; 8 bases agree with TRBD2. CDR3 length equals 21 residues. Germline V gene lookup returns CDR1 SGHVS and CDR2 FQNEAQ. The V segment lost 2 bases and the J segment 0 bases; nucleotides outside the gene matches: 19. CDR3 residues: CASSLIAPGLVFNHSTDTQYF. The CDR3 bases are TGTGCCAGCAGCTTAATCGCACCGGGACTAGTTTTTAATCATAGCACAGATACGCAGTATTTT.

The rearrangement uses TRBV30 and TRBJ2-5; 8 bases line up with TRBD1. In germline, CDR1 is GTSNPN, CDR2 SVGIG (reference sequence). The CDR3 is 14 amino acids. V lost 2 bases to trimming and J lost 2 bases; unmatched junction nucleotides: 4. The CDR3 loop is CAWSPGGRQETQYF. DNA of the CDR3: TGTGCCTGGAGTCCAGGGGGCCGGCAAGAGACCCAGTACTTC. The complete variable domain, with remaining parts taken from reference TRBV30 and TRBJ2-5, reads SQTIHQWPATLVQPVGSPLSLECTVEGTSNPNLYWYRQAAGRGLQLLFYSVGIGQISSEVPQNLSASRPQDRQFILSSKKLLLSDSGFYLCAWSPGGRQETQYFGPGTRLLVL.

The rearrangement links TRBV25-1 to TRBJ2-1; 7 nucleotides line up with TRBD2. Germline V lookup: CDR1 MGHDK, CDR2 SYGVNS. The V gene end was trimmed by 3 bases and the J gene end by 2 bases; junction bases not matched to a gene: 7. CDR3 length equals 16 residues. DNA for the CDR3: TGTGCCAGCAGTGAGGTACGAGCGGGACCCTACAATGAGCAGTTCTTC. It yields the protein CASSEVRAGPYNEQFF.

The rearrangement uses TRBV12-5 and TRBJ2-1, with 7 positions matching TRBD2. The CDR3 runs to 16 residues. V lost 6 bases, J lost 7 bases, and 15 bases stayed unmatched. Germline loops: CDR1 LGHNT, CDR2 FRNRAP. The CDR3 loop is CASGVWVAGVKNEQFF. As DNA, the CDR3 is TGTGCTAGTGGGGTTTGGGTGGCGGGAGTGAAGAATGAGCAGTTCTTC.

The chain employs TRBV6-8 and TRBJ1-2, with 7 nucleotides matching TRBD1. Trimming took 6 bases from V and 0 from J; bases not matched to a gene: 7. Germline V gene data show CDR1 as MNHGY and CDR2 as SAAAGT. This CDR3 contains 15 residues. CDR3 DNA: TGTGCCAGCAGCGAGACAGGGTCCTCTAACTATGGCTACACCTTC. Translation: CASSETGSSNYGYTF.

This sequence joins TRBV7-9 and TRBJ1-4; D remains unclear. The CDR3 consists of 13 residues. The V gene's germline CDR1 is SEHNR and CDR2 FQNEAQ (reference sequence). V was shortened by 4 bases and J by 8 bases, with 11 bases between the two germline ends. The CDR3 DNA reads TGTGCCAGCAGCTCCACTCAATGGGAAAAACTGTTTTTT. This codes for CASSSTQWEKLFF.

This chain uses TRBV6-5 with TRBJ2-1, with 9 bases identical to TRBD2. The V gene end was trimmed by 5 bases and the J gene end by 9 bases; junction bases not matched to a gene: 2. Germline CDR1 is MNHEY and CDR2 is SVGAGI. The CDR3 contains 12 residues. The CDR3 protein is CASSLAGSEQFF. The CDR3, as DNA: TGTGCCAGCAGTCTAGCGGGGTCTGAGCAGTTCTTC.

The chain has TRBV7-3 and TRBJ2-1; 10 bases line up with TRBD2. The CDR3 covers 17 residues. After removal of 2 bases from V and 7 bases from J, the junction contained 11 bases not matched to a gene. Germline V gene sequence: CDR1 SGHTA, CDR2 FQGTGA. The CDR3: CASSLYTSGTVGNEQFF. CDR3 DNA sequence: TGTGCCAGCAGCTTATACACTAGCGGGACAGTGGGAAATGAGCAGTTCTTC. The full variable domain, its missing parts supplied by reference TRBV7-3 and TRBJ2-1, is GAGVSQTPSNKVTEKGKYVELRCDPISGHTALYWYRQSLGQGPEFLIYFQGTGAADDSGLPNDRFFAVRPEGSVSTLKIQRTERGDSAVYLCASSLYTSGTVGNEQFFGPGTRLTVL.

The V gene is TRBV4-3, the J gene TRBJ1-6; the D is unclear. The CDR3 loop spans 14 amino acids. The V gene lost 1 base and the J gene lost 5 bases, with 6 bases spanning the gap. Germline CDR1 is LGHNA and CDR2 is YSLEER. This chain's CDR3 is CASSQGHNNSPLHF. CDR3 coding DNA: TGCGCCAGCAGCCAAGGACACAATAATTCACCCCTCCACTTT.

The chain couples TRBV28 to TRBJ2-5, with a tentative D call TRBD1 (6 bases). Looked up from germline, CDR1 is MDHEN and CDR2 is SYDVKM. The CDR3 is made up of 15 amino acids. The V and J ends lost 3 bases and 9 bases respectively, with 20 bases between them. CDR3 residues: CASSFGQSDFGSQYF. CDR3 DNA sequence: TGTGCCAGCAGTTTTGGACAGTCCGACTTTGGGTCCCAGTACTTC.

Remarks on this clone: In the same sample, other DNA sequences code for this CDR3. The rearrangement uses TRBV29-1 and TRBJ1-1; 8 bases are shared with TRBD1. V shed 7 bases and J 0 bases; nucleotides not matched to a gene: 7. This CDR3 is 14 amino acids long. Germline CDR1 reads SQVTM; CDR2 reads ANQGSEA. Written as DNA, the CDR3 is TGCAGCGCCTCCCGACAGGGGCTGAACACTGAAGCTTTCTTT. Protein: CSASRQGLNTEAFF.